The 22 T cell receptor beta chains below all came from one sample that was sequenced in a study of blood T cells in healthy people across ages (dated by TCRdb to the mid-2010s). Library preparation used 5' RACE. The sequencer listed for this sample is Illumina HiSeq 2500. The second PCR ran for about 6 to 11 cycles and used a J-beta primer mix along with a sample-barcoded 5' primer. TCRdb's own reprocessing of the public reads used fastp at Q25 and MiXCR and kept productive beta chains. Records with the same CDR3 protein are collapsed into one entry carrying the most frequent genes and DNA. The sample table lists about 730,000 distinct CDR3 sequences, roughly 47% of them with a count of one. The top ten clones comprise 20% to 25% of the sample. The specimen was blood. The receptors come from a woman aged 60-75 years in good health.

In this sample, this clonotype turned up a few times. This chain uses TRBV5-1 with TRBJ1-4, with D possibly being TRBD1 (6 bases). V was trimmed by 4 bases and J by 4 bases, leaving 14 bases between them. There are 15 residues in the CDR3. Germline CDR1 SGHRS, CDR2 YFSETQ. The CDR3 here is CASSPQQGYNEKLFF. In DNA form, the CDR3 reads TGCGCCAGCAGCCCCCAACAGGGCTATAATGAAAAACTGTTTTTT.

J is TRBJ1-1 and V is TRBV20-1, with 7 positions matching TRBD1. The CDR3 runs to 12 residues. Germline V gene data show CDR1 as DFQATT and CDR2 as SNEGSKA (reference sequence). The V gene end was trimmed by 3 bases and the J gene end by 4 bases; junction bases not matched to a gene: 2. CDR3: CSASRQGTEAFF. DNA for the CDR3: TGCAGTGCTAGTCGACAGGGCACTGAAGCTTTCTTT.

This clonotype has more than one count but fewer than ten. V usage is TRBV18 and J usage is TRBJ2-1; 8 bases line up with TRBD1. The ends lost 1 base at V and 6 bases at J; junction bases unmatched: 5. The CDR3 totals 15 residues. From germline, CDR1 is KGHSH and CDR2 LQKENI. CDR3 coding DNA: TGTGCCAGCTCACCACTGGACAGGGCTTCCAATGAGCAGTTCTTC. Its translation is CASSPLDRASNEQFF.

The chain combines TRBV16 with TRBJ2-3; 10 bases match TRBD2. CDR1 KGHSY and CDR2 FQNENV come from the germline V gene. The CDR3 is 17 amino acids. J lost 2 bases, V lost 4 bases, and 9 bases had no gene match. The CDR3 spells CASSPPQRGGLTDTQYF. The CDR3 nucleotides are TGTGCCAGCAGCCCCCCACAGCGGGGGGGCCTCACAGATACGCAGTATTTT.

The V gene is TRBV10-3, the J gene TRBJ2-1; possible D gene TRBD1, 5 bases. Germline loops: CDR1 ENHRY, CDR2 SYGVKD. This CDR3 contains 14 residues. The V end was cut by 10 bases, the J end by 0 bases, with 13 bases between. The CDR3 is CANQGIPSYNEQFF. CDR3 nucleotides: TGTGCCAACCAGGGAATTCCCTCCTACAATGAGCAGTTCTTC.

The chain has TRBV6-1 and TRBJ2-2; a possible D gene is TRBD1 (5 bases). CDR1 and CDR2 (germline): MNHNS, SASEGT. The CDR3 is 13 amino acids. Trimming took 11 bases from V and 1 from J, leaving 11 bases between them. The CDR3 DNA follows: TGTGCCGGGGCTGCCAAGAACACCGGGGAGCTGTTTTTT. Protein product: CAGAAKNTGELFF.

This rearrangement joins TRBV7-9 to TRBJ2-1; 13 bases align to TRBD2. The closer fit of TRBJ2-7 to the DNA end suggests the J call may be wrong. The CDR3 covers 19 residues. Germline CDR1 is SEHNR and CDR2 is FQNEAQ (reference sequence). CDR3 region: CASSLAQGTSGVGYNEQYF. The CDR3 DNA sequence: TGTGCCAGCAGCTTAGCGCAGGGGACTAGCGGGGTCGGTTACAATGAGCAGTACTTC.

The table lists this clonotype with a few counts. The chain employs TRBV11-2 and TRBJ2-3; 10 positions agree with TRBD1. CDR1 SGHAT and CDR2 FQNNGV come from the germline V gene. The CDR3 extends over 15 amino acids. V dropped 5 bases and J dropped 4; count of bases not matched to a gene: 6. The CDR3 DNA sequence: TGTGCCAGCAGCCGACGACAGGGGGCCTCAGATACGCAGTATTTT. It translates to CASSRRQGASDTQYF. Based on the CDR3 plus reference TRBV11-2 and TRBJ2-3, the full variable domain is EAGVAQSPRYKIIEKRQSVAFWCNPISGHATLYWYQQILGQGPKLLIQFQNNGVVDDSQLPKDRFSAERLKGVDSTLKIQPAKLEDSAVYLCASSRRQGASDTQYFGPGTRLTVL.

This clonotype came up a few times. This chain uses TRBV28 with TRBJ2-4; 7 nucleotides align to TRBD2. The CDR3 consists of 16 residues. Unmatched junction bases numbered 8, after V lost 2 bases and J lost 4 bases. Germline loops: CDR1 MDHEN, CDR2 SYDVKM. The CDR3 protein is CASSLLAPSGKNIQYF. CDR3 bases: TGTGCCAGCAGTTTACTGGCCCCTAGCGGTAAAAACATTCAGTACTTC. The complete variable domain, with remaining parts taken from reference TRBV28 and TRBJ2-4, reads DVKVTQSSRYLVKRTGEKVFLECVQDMDHENMFWYRQDPGLGLRLIYFSYDVKMKEKGDIPEGYSVSREKKERFSLILESASTNQTSMYLCASSLLAPSGKNIQYFGAGTRLSVL.

This clonotype has a handful of counts. The chain has TRBV20-1 and TRBJ2-5, with D unclear. The CDR3 is made up of 12 amino acids. Germline CDR1 is DFQATT and CDR2 is SNEGSKA (reference sequence). With 5 bases removed from V and 0 bases from J, the gap between germline ends came to 7 bases. CDR3 amino acids: CSAPRNQETQYF. CDR3 coding DNA: TGCAGTGCTCCTAGGAACCAAGAGACCCAGTACTTC.

This chain connects TRBV28 to TRBJ1-4, with no clear D. From germline, CDR1 is MDHEN and CDR2 SYDVKM. The germline V and J ends were trimmed by 8 bases and 5 bases, with 9 bases remaining between them. The CDR3 is 12 residues long. The CDR3 sequence: CASRPPNEKLFF. CDR3 DNA: TGTGCCAGCCGACCTCCAAATGAAAAACTGTTTTTT.

V usage is TRBV5-1 and J usage is TRBJ2-3; 13 bases align to TRBD2. The J segment lost 3 bases and the V segment lost 4 bases, leaving 5 bases of the junction unmatched. CDR3 size: 16 residues. Looked up from germline, CDR1 is SGHRS and CDR2 is YFSETQ. The CDR3 reads CASSKQLAGGTDTQYF. The CDR3 region has the DNA TGCGCCAGCAGCAAACAACTAGCGGGGGGGACAGATACGCAGTATTTT.

This clonotype was picked up a small number of times. V is TRBV14 and J is TRBJ2-1, with D tentatively TRBD1 (6 bases). Trimming removed 6 bases from V and 1 base from J, with 13 bases in between. The CDR3 sequence is 15 residues long. Germline CDR1 and CDR2: SGHDN and FVKESK. CDR3 nucleotide sequence: TGTGCCAGCAGTCTACAGGGATTTTCCTACAATGAGCAGTTCTTC. It translates to CASSLQGFSYNEQFF.

This clonotype was seen only a few times. The chain is built from TRBV7-8 and TRBJ2-5, with 8 nucleotides matching TRBD1. V shed 5 bases and J 4 bases; nucleotides not matched to a gene: 6. The CDR3 has 14 amino acids. The V gene's germline CDR1 is SGHVS and CDR2 FQNEAQ. In nucleotides, the CDR3 is TGTGCCAGCAGCATCGACAGGGGTCCAGAGACCCAGTACTTC. It yields the protein CASSIDRGPETQYF.

The rearrangement links TRBV7-9 to TRBJ1-1, with D uncertain. V lost 1 base and J 7 bases, leaving 13 bases between the germline ends. The CDR3 spans 14 residues. The germline V gene encodes CDR1 SEHNR and CDR2 FQNEAQ (reference sequence). The CDR3 nucleotides read TGTGCCAGCAGCTTAGTTAGATCGCTTAATGAAGCTTTCTTT. Protein: CASSLVRSLNEAFF. Full variable domain (missing parts from reference TRBV7-9 and TRBJ1-1): DTGVSQNPRHKITKRGQNVTFRCDPISEHNRLYWYRQTLGQGPEFLTYFQNEAQLEKSRLLSDRFSAERPKGSFSTLEIQRTEQGDSAMYLCASSLVRSLNEAFFGQGTRLTVV.

The chain has TRBV20-1 and TRBJ1-5; D is undetermined. The germline gives CDR1 DFQATT, CDR2 SNEGSKA (reference sequence). This CDR3 is 16 amino acids long. V was clipped by 0 bases and J by 2 bases, with 14 bases between them. The CDR3 coding sequence is TGCAGTGCTAGAGATCCCTGGGGTGGGGGCAATCAGCCCCAGCATTTT. It codes for CSARDPWGGGNQPQHF.

The rearrangement uses TRBV5-8 and TRBJ2-1, with D possibly matching TRBD1 (5 bases). The CDR3 sequence is 15 residues long. Germline V CDR1 and CDR2: SGHTS, YDEGEE. V lost 4 bases, J lost 7 bases, and 18 bases lay in between. The CDR3 protein is CASSSGARGWNEQFF. CDR3 nucleotide sequence: TGTGCCAGCAGCAGTGGAGCTAGGGGTTGGAATGAGCAGTTCTTC.

The J gene is TRBJ1-1, the V gene TRBV25-1; no definite D call. This CDR3 spans 14 amino acids. CDR1 MGHDK and CDR2 SYGVNS come from the germline V gene. Trimming shortened V by 1 base and J by 10 bases, and 16 bases separated the two germline ends. CDR3 amino acids: CASSELSSAGRAFF. The CDR3 bases are TGTGCCAGCAGTGAATTATCCTCGGCAGGACGAGCTTTCTTT.

This clonotype has a handful of counts. The V call is TRBV7-2, the J call TRBJ1-1; 7 nucleotides line up with TRBD1. CDR3 size: 13 residues. J gave up 8 bases and V 7 bases, and 10 bases lay outside the gene matches. Germline V gene lookup returns CDR1 SGHTA and CDR2 FQGNSA. CDR3: CASTRGPPGEAFF. DNA for the CDR3: TGTGCCAGCACTAGGGGGCCTCCAGGCGAAGCTTTCTTT.

V usage is TRBV6-5 and J usage is TRBJ2-5; TRBD2 matches at 12 bases. Gene TRBJ2-7 matches the end of the DNA better, so the J call may be wrong. The V gene's germline CDR1 is MNHEY and CDR2 SVGAGI. CDR3 size: 17 residues. CDR3 DNA: TGTGCCAGCAGTTACTCAGCGCTAGCGGGAGGGACAATCGAGCAGTACTTC. Protein: CASSYSALAGGTIEQYF.

The V and J genes are TRBV24-1 and TRBJ2-5, with D possibly matching TRBD1 (5 bases). Germline V gene data show CDR1 as KGHDR and CDR2 as SFDVKD. The V end was cut by 2 bases, the J end by 1 base, with 10 bases between. This CDR3 has 15 amino acids. CDR3 residues: CATSDSSDSQETQYF. The CDR3 DNA sequence: TGTGCCACCAGTGATTCTAGTGACAGCCAAGAGACCCAGTACTTC.

This chain joins TRBV27 and TRBJ2-4; the D is unclear. The J call may be in error: the DNA end matches TRBJ2-7 better. This CDR3 region has 13 residues. Germline V gene data show CDR1 as MNHEY and CDR2 as SMNVEV (reference sequence). CDR3 in amino acids: CASSLSGTNEQYF. The CDR3 DNA sequence: TGTGCCAGCAGTTTATCAGGAACAAACGAGCAGTACTTC.